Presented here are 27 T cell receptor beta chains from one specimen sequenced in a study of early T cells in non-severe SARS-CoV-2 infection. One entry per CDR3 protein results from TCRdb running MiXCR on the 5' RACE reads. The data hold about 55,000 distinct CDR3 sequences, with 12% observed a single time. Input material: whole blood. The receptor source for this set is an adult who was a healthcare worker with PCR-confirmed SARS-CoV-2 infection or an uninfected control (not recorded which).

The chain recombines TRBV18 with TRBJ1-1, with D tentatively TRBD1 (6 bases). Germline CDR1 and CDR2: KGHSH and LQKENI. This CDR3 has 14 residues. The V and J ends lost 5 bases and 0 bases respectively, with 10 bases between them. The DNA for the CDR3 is TGTGCCAGCTCATGGACAGCGATGAACACTGAAGCTTTCTTT. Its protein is CASSWTAMNTEAFF. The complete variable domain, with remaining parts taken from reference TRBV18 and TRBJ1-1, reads NAGVMQNPRHLVRRRGQEARLRCSPMKGHSHVYWYRQLPEEGLKFMVYLQKENIIDESGMPKERFSAEFPKEGPSILRIQQVVRGDSAAYFCASSWTAMNTEAFFGQGTRLTVV.

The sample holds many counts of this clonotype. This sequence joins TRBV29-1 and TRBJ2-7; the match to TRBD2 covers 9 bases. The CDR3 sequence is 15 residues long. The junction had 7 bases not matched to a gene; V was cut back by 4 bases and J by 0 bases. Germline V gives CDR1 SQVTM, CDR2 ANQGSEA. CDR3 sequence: CSVALAGRSSYEQYF. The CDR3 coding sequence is TGCAGCGTTGCCCTAGCGGGGAGGAGCTCCTACGAGCAGTACTTC.

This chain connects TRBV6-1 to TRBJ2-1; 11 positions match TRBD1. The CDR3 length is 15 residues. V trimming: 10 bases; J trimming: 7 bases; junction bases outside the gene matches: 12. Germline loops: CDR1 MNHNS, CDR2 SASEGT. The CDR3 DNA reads TGTGCCACCTCTTACTTCGGACAGGGGGCGAATGAGCAGTTCTTC. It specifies CATSYFGQGANEQFF.

This CDR3 reads CASSLATQETQYF. The CDR3 DNA follows: TGTGCCAGCAGCCTAGCTACCCAAGAGACCCAGTACTTC. The chain uses TRBV7-3 and TRBJ2-5; D may be TRBD2 (5 bases). From germline, CDR1 is SGHTA and CDR2 FQGTGA. The V and J ends lost 5 bases and 1 base respectively, with 8 bases between them. This CDR3 is 13 amino acids long.

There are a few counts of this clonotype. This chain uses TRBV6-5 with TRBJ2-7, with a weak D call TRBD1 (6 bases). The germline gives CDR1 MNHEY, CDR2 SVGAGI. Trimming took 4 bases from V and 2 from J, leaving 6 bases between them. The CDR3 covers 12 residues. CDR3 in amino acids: CASSSGAYEQYF. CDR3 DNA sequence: TGTGCCAGCAGTTCAGGGGCCTACGAGCAGTACTTC.

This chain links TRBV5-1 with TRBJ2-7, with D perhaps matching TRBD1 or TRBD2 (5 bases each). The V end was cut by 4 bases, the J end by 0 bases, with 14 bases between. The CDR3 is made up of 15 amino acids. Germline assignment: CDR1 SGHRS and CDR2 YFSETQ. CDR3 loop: CASSPGTVSSYEQYF. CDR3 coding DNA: TGCGCCAGCAGCCCCGGGACGGTGAGCTCCTACGAGCAGTACTTC.

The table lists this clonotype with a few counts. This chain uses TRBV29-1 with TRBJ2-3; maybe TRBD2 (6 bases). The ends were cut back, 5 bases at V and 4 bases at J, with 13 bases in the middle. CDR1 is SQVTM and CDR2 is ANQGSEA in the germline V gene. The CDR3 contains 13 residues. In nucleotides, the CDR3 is TGCAGCGTTAATAGGAGGGGAGCAGATACGCAGTATTTT. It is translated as CSVNRRGADTQYF.

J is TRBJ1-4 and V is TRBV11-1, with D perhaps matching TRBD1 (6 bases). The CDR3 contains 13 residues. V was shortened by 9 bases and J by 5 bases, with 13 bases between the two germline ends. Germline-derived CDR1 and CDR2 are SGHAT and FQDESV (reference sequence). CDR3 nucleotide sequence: TGTGCCAGTTGCAGGGGACCGAATGAAAAACTGTTTTTT. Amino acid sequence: CASCRGPNEKLFF. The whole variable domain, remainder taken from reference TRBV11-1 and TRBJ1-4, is EAEVAQSPRYKITEKSQAVAFWCDPISGHATLYWYRQILGQGPELLVQFQDESVVDDSQLPKDRFSAERLKGVDSTLKIQPAELGDSAMYLCASCRGPNEKLFFGSGTQLSVL.

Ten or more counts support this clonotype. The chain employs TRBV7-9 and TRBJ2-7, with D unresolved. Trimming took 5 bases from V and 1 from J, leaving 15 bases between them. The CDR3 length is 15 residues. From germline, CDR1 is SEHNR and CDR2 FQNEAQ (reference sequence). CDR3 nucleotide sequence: TGTGCCAGCAGCAATGACTTTGGAAGATCCTACGAGCAGTACTTC. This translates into CASSNDFGRSYEQYF.

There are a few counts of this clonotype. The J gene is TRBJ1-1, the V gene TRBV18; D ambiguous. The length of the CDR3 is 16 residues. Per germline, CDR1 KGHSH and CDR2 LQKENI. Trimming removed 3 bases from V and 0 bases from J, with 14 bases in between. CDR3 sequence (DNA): TGTGCCAGCTCACCGTATAGCCCAGAGGTGAACACTGAAGCTTTCTTT. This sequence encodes CASSPYSPEVNTEAFF.

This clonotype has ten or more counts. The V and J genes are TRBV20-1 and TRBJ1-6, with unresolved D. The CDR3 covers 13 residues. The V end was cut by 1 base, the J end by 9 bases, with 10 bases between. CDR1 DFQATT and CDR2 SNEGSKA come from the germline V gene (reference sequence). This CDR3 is CSARVGYGSPLHF. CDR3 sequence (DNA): TGCAGTGCTAGAGTCGGGTACGGTTCACCCCTCCACTTT.

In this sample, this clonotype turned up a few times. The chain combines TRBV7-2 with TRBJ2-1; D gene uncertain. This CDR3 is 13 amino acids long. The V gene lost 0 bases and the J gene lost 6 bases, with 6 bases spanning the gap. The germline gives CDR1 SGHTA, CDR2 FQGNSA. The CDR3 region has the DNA TGTGCCAGCAGCTTAGCGCTGTTCAATGAGCAGTTCTTC. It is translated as CASSLALFNEQFF.

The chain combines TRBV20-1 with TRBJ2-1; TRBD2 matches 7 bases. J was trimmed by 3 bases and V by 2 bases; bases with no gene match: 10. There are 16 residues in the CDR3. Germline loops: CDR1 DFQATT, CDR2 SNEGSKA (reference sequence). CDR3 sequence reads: CSARILRAGVYNEQFF. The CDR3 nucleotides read TGCAGTGCTAGAATCCTTCGGGCGGGAGTCTACAATGAGCAGTTCTTC.

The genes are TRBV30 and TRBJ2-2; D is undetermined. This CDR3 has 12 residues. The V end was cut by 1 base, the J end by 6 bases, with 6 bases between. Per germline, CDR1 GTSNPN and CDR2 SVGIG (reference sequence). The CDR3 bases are TGTGCCTGGAGTGGTTTCGCCGGGGAGCTGTTTTTT. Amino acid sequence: CAWSGFAGELFF.

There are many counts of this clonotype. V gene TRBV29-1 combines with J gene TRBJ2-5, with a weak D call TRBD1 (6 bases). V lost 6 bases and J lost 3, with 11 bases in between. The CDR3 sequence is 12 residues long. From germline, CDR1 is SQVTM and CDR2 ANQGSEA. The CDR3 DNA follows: TGCAGCGTCACAGGGATGGAAGAGACCCAGTACTTC. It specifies CSVTGMEETQYF.

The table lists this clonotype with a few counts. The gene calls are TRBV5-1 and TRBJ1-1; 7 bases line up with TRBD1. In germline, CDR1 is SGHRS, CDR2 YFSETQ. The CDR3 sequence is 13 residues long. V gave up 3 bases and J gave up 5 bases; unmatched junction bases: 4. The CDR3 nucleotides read TGCGCCAGCAGCTCGACAGGGAAGACTGAAGCTTTCTTT. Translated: CASSSTGKTEAFF.

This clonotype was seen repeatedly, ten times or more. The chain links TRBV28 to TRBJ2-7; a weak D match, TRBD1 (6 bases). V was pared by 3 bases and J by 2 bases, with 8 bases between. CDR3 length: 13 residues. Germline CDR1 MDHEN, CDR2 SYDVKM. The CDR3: CASSLTGPYEQYF. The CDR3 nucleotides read TGTGCCAGCAGTTTGACAGGACCCTACGAGCAGTACTTC.

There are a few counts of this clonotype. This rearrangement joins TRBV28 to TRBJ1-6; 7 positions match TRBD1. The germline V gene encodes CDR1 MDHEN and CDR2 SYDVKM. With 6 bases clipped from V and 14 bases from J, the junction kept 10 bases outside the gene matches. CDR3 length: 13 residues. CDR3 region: CASRTGLRGTLHF. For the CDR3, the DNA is TGTGCCAGCAGGACAGGGCTAAGGGGAACCCTCCACTTT.

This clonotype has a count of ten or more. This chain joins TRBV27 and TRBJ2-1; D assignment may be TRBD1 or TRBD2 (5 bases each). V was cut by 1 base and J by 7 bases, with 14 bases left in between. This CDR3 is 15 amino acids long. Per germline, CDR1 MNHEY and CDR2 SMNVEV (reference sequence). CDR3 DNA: TGTGCCAGCAGTTTATGGGACGGGTCAGGAAATGAGCAGTTCTTC. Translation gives CASSLWDGSGNEQFF.

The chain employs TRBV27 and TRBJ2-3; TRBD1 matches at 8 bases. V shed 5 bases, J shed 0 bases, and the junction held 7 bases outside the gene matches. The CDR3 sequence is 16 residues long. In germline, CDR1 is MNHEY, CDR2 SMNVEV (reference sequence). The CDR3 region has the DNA TGTGCCAGCAGTCTTGACAGGGGTGGAAGCACAGATACGCAGTATTTT. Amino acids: CASSLDRGGSTDTQYF.

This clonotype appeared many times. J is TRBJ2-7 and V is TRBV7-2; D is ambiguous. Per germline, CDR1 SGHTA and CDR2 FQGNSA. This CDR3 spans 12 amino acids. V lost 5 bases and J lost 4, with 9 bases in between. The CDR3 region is CASSVRPYEQYF. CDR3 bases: TGTGCCAGCAGCGTGAGACCTTACGAGCAGTACTTC.

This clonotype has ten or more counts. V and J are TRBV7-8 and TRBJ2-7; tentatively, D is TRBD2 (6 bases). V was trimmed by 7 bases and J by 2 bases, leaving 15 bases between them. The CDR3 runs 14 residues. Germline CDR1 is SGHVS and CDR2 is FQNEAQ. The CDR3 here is CASTLRASAYEQYF. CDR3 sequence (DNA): TGTGCCAGCACCCTTAGGGCTAGCGCCTACGAGCAGTACTTC.

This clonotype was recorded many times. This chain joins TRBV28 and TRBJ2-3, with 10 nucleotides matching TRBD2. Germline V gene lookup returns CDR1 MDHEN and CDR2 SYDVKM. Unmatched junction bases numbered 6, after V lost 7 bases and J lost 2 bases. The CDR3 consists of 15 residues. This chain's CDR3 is CASTPLAGVTDTQYF. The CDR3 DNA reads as TGTGCCAGCACCCCCCTAGCGGGGGTCACAGATACGCAGTATTTT.

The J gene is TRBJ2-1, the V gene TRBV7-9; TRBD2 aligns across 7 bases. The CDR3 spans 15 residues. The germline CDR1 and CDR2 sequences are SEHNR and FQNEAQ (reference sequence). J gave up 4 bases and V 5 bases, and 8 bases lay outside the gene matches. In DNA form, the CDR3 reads TGTGCCAGCAGCCCCCGCGGGGGATTGTACAATGAGCAGTTCTTC. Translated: CASSPRGGLYNEQFF.

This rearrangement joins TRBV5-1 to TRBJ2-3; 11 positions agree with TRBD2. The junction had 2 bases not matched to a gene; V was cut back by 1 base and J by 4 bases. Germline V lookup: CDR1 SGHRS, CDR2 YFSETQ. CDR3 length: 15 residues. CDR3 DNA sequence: TGCGCCAGCAGCTTGACTAGCGGGAGCGCAGATACGCAGTATTTT. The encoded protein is CASSLTSGSADTQYF. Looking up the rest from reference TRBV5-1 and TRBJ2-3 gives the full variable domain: KAGVTQTPRYLIKTRGQQVTLSCSPISGHRSVSWYQQTPGQGLQFLFEYFSETQRNKGNFPGRFSGRQFSNSRSEMNVSTLELGDSALYLCASSLTSGSADTQYFGPGTRLTVL.

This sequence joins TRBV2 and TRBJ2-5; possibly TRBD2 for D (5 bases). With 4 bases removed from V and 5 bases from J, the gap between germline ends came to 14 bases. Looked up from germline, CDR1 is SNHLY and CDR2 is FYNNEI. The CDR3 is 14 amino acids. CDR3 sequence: CASSVLALLETQYF. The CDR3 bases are TGTGCCAGCAGTGTGCTAGCTCTACTGGAGACCCAGTACTTC. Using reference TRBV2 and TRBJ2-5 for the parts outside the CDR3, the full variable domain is EPEVTQTPSHQVTQMGQEVILRCVPISNHLYFYWYRQILGQKVEFLVSFYNNEISEKSEIFDDQFSVERPDGSNFTLKIRSTKLEDSAMYFCASSVLALLETQYFGPGTRLLVL.

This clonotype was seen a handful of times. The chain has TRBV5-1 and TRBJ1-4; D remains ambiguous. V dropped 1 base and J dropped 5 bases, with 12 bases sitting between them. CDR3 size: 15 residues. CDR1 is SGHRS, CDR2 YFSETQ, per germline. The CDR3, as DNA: TGCGCCAGCAGCTTGAGTACAACTCGGAATGAAAAACTGTTTTTT. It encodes CASSLSTTRNEKLFF.